A selection of T cell receptor beta chains follows, all from one sample in a study of blood T cell repertoires in COVID-19. The repertoire was sequenced with immunoSEQ multiplex PCR; TCRdb's copy has only in-frame clones and lacks some. The data contain 75,000 to 90,000 clones, 75% to 90% of them singletons. Sequencing was done on a sample of peripheral blood. These receptors were collected from a woman in her seventies with acute or convalescent COVID-19. Both conserved end residues are part of each CDR3. The D gene is left open where the match is weak. Part of the rows lack a size; the others show once, few, many or a class for expanded clones.

TRBJ2-3 - TRBV21-1 - CASSKEGPFRAGYTQYF TGTGCCAGCAGCAAAGAAGGACCCTTTCGAGCGGGCTATACGCAGTATTTT
TRBJ1-2 few TRBV19 - CASSMTTNFLYGYTF TGTGCCAGTAGTATGACAACCAACTTTCTCTATGGCTACACCTTC
TRBJ1-2 - TRBV19 - CASSSTGHYGYTF TGTGCCAGTAGTAGCACAGGGCACTATGGCTACACCTTC
TRBJ1-2 - TRBV4-1 TRBD1 CASSQTGTGDYGYTF TGCGCCAGCAGCCAAACCGGGACAGGGGACTATGGCTACACCTTC
TRBJ2-1 - TRBV5-4 - CASTARRGRRNEQFF TGTGCCAGCACCGCACGGCGGGGGCGAAGGAATGAGCAGTTCTTC
TRBJ2-7 - TRBV6-6 - CASNKRFSYEQYF TGTGCCAGCAACAAGCGATTCTCCTACGAGCAGTACTTC
TRBJ2-5 - TRBV12-3/TRBV12-4 - CASQGFQETQYF TGTGCCAGCCAGGGGTTCCAAGAGACCCAGTACTTC
TRBJ1-1 once TRBV5-1 - CASSLGVEDTEAFF TGCGCCAGCAGCTTGGGGGTTGAGGACACTGAAGCTTTCTTT
TRBJ1-6 - TRBV13 - CASRRGLGNSPLHF TGTGCCAGCCGGAGGGGCCTAGGGAATTCACCCCTCCACTTT
TRBJ1-2 - TRBV6-5 TRBD1 CASSWFRTGPYGYTF TGTGCCAGCAGTTGGTTTCGGACAGGGCCCTATGGCTACACCTTC
TRBJ2-2 - TRBV11-3 TRBD1 CASRGAGTGVFSTGELFF TGTGCCAGCAGAGGAGCCGGGACAGGGGTTTTTAGCACCGGGGAGCTGTTTTTT
TRBJ2-7 - TRBV3-1/TRBV3-2 - CASSQDVEPREQYF TGTGCCAGCAGCCAAGACGTGGAGCCACGCGAGCAGTACTTC
TRBJ1-2 once TRBV7-9 - CASSLARDSPLYGYTF TGTGCCAGCAGCTTAGCGCGCGACAGTCCCCTGTATGGCTACACCTTC
TRBJ1-2 - TRBV27 - CASSLSSTGSGYTF TGTGCCAGCAGTTTATCGTCCACAGGGAGTGGCTACACCTTC
TRBJ2-3 - TRBV7-8 TRBD2 CASSLLGGGAHGAQYF TGTGCCAGCAGCTTACTGGGCGGGGGGGCCCACGGGGCGCAGTATTTT
TRBJ2-3 - TRBV5-7 - CASSLGARLVRRTDTQYF TGTGCCAGCAGCTTGGGTGCTCGACTAGTTCGGCGTACAGATACGCAGTATTTT
TRBJ1-1 - TRBV7-2 TRBD1 CASSPMGQGLEAFF TGTGCCAGCAGCCCGATGGGACAGGGGCTTGAAGCTTTCTTT
TRBJ2-2 - TRBV6-6 - CASSVYNTGELFF TGTGCCAGCAGCGTCTACAACACCGGGGAGCTGTTTTTT
TRBJ2-2 - TRBV11-3 - CASSPRNTGELFF TGTGCCAGCAGCCCTAGAAACACCGGGGAGCTGTTTTTT
TRBJ2-3 - TRBV5-1 TRBD2 CASSLATRGGDTDTQYF TGCGCCAGCAGCTTGGCCACTCGCGGGGGGGACACAGATACGCAGTATTTT
TRBJ2-7 - TRBV2 TRBD2 CASSDFSSGGQSYEQYF TGTGCCAGCAGTGACTTTTCTAGCGGGGGCCAATCCTACGAGCAGTACTTC
TRBJ1-2 - TRBV4-2 - CASSLRQEEDYGYTF TGTGCCAGCAGCCTGAGACAGGAAGAAGACTATGGCTACACCTTC
TRBJ2-3 once TRBV3-1/TRBV3-2 - CASSHPRGATTDTQYF TGTGCCAGCAGCCACCCCCGGGGGGCAACCACAGATACGCAGTATTTT
TRBJ1-6 - TRBV7-2 TRBD1 CASSLAGQSNSPLHF TGTGCCAGCAGCTTAGCGGGACAGAGTAATTCACCCCTCCACTTT
TRBJ2-3 once TRBV4-3 TRBD1 CASSSTGVDTQYF TGCGCCAGCAGCTCGACAGGGGTAGATACGCAGTATTTT
TRBJ2-7 - TRBV7-2 - CASSSLYEQYF TGTGCCAGCAGTTCCCTCTACGAGCAGTACTTC
TRBJ1-3 - TRBV25-1 TRBD1 CASSAWAGGLFSGNTIYF TGTGCCAGCAGTGCTTGGGCAGGGGGCCTCTTCTCTGGAAACACCATATATTTT
TRBJ1-1 few TRBV19 TRBD1 CASSIDTQGVNTEAFF TGTGCCAGTAGTATAGATACTCAGGGGGTGAACACTGAAGCTTTCTTT
TRBJ1-6 many TRBV7-9 - CASSSNNSPLHF TGTGCCAGCAGCTCCAATAATTCACCCCTCCACTTT
TRBJ1-5 once TRBV2 - CARGGESNQPQHF TGTGCCAGAGGGGGTGAAAGCAATCAGCCCCAGCATTTT
TRBJ1-5 once TRBV6-5 TRBD1 CASSRGTGINQPQHF TGTGCCAGCAGTCGAGGGACAGGGATCAATCAGCCCCAGCATTTT
TRBJ1-2 - TRBV7-8 - CASSLAPGAVVIHGYTF TGTGCCAGCAGCTTAGCCCCAGGGGCAGTCGTCATTCATGGCTACACCTTC